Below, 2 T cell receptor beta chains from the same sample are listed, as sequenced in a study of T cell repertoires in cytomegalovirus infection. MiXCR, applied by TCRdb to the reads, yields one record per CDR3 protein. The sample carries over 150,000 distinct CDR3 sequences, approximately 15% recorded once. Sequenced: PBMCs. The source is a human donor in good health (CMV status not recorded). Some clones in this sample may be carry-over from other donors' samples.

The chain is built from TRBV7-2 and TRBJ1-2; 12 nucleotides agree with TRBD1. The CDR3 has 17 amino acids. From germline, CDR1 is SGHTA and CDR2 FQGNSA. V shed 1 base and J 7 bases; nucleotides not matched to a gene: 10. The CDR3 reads CASSLDSGTGGVFGYTF. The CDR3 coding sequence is TGTGCCAGCAGCTTAGATTCCGGGACAGGGGGCGTTTTTGGCTACACCTTC.

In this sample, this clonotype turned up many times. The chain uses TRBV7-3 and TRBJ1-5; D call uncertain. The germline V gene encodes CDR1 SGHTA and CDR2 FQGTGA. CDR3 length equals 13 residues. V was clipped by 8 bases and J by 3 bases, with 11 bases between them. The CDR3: CASAPGPNQPQHF. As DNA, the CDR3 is TGTGCCAGCGCCCCGGGTCCCAATCAGCCCCAGCATTTT.